This T cell receptor beta chain originates from a study of T cells in Graves' hyperthyroidism and ophthalmopathy. Whole-study results and caveats: Most thyroid clonotypes expanded above 0.001 were also detected in blood.

This clonotype came up a few times. Its matching antigen is unknown. Blood was sampled at initial diagnosis of hyperthyroidism, prior to onset of any ophthalmopathy symptoms. Source material for PBMCs was around 10 ml fresh peripheral blood. Between the trimmed V and J ends, which lost 2 bases and 5 bases, there was a span of 10 bases. CDR3 length: 14 amino acids. Amplified TCR beta CDR3 regions came from RNA transcripts. The TCR CDR3 first-round RT-PCR relied on the HTBI primer set. TCRdb independently ran MiXCR on the multiplex PCR reads; one entry per CDR3 protein. The sample contains more than 550,000 distinct CDR3 sequences, around 19% of which appear only once.

This TCR derives from a woman aged 50 to 65 with Graves' hyperthyroidism that later progressed to Graves' ophthalmopathy. The genes are TRBV12-3 or TRBV12-4 and TRBJ2-1; D gene ambiguous. The material sequenced was blood. The CDR3 is CASSLRSGNNEQFF. The CDR3 nucleotides are TGTGCCAGCAGTTTAAGGTCTGGGAACAATGAGCAGTTCTTC.